The 20 T cell receptor beta chains below were found in one sample sequenced in a study of shared clonotypes between healthy human individuals. The naive CD8 population came from CD45RO-negative cells selected for CCR7, without terminally differentiated effector memory CD45RA+ cells. The table came from immunoSEQ multiplex PCR; TCRdb's copy has only in-frame clones and leaves some out. Altogether approximately 2,000,000 clones are present, around 95% being singletons, with the ten largest covering under 2%. Sequencing was performed on naive CD8+ T cells from PBMCs. The receptors here all came from a man younger than 30 in good health. Some clones in this sample may be carry-over from other donors' samples.

In the case of this clone: The same CDR3 also results from other DNA sequences found in this sample. The V call is TRBV4-1, the J call TRBJ2-3, with D tentatively TRBD1 or TRBD2 (6 bases each). The CDR3 contains 16 residues. Per germline, CDR1 MGHRA and CDR2 YSYEKL. V lost 0 bases and J lost 0, with 10 bases in between. The CDR3 spells CASSQDRGTSTDTQYF. In nucleotides, the CDR3 is TGCGCCAGCAGCCAAGATAGGGGGACTAGCACAGATACGCAGTATTTT.

This clone came up once. The rearrangement links TRBV11-2 to TRBJ2-1; D might be TRBD2 (6 bases). Germline CDR1 and CDR2: SGHAT and FQNNGV. The germline V and J ends were trimmed by 2 bases and 5 bases, with 10 bases remaining between them. The CDR3 has 14 amino acids. CDR3 DNA sequence: TGTGCCAGCAGCTTATGGAGGGGCCACAATGAGCAGTTCTTC. Its translation is CASSLWRGHNEQFF. Full variable domain (missing parts from reference TRBV11-2 and TRBJ2-1): EAGVAQSPRYKIIEKRQSVAFWCNPISGHATLYWYQQILGQGPKLLIQFQNNGVVDDSQLPKDRFSAERLKGVDSTLKIQPAKLEDSAVYLCASSLWRGHNEQFFGPGTRLTVL.

V gene TRBV11-2 combines with J gene TRBJ2-5; D unclear. Trimming removed 3 bases at V and 5 bases at J, with 13 bases between. CDR1 is SGHAT, CDR2 FQNNGV, per germline. CDR3 length: 14 amino acids. The CDR3 sequence is CASSFRTQPETQYF. CDR3 nucleotides: TGTGCCAGCAGCTTCAGGACCCAACCTGAGACCCAGTACTTC.

This chain links TRBV2 with TRBJ2-7, with a weak D call TRBD1 (6 bases). Germline CDR1 is SNHLY and CDR2 is FYNNEI. The CDR3 is 18 amino acids. V lost 4 bases to trimming and J lost 0 bases, with 22 bases between them. In nucleotides, the CDR3 is TGTGCCAGCAGTGTCAGTTGGCAGGGGTCCACCCTCTCCTACGAGCAGTACTTC. Protein: CASSVSWQGSTLSYEQYF.

The chain couples TRBV7-6 to TRBJ2-3; 13 bases are shared with TRBD2. J was trimmed by 9 bases and V by 4 bases; bases with no gene match: 16. This CDR3 has 18 residues. Germline CDR1 SGHVS, CDR2 FNYEAQ. The chain's CDR3 is CASSSEGLAGPPVGTQYF. As DNA, the CDR3 is TGTGCCAGCAGCTCGGAGGGACTAGCGGGACCTCCCGTAGGCACGCAGTATTTT. The whole variable domain, remainder taken from reference TRBV7-6 and TRBJ2-3, is GAGVSQSPRYKVTKRGQDVALRCDPISGHVSLYWYRQALGQGPEFLTYFNYEAQQDKSGLPNDRFSAERPEGSISTLTIQRTEQRDSAMYRCASSSEGLAGPPVGTQYFGPGTRLTVL.

Points on this clone: This specimen includes other DNA sequences encoding the same CDR3. This sequence joins TRBV5-1 and TRBJ2-3, with D tentatively TRBD2 (5 bases). Trimming pared 0 bases from V and 0 bases from J, leaving 8 bases between. The CDR3 totals 15 residues. Germline CDR1 and CDR2: SGHRS and YFSETQ. Written as DNA, the CDR3 is TGCGCCAGCAGCTTGGTGGGCGGGAGCACAGATACGCAGTATTTT. Its protein product is CASSLVGGSTDTQYF.

This clone was counted once. The chain links TRBV9 to TRBJ2-3; D might be TRBD1 (6 bases). In germline, CDR1 is SGDLS, CDR2 YYNGEE. The CDR3 totals 18 residues. V dropped 0 bases and J dropped 0 bases, with 17 bases sitting between them. CDR3 sequence: CASSVGSGRGVSTDTQYF. The CDR3 DNA reads as TGTGCCAGCAGCGTAGGGTCCGGCAGGGGCGTTAGCACAGATACGCAGTATTTT.

Here the CDR3 reads CASTTRGSGSSRETQYF. The CDR3 nucleotides read TGTGCCAGTACGACGAGGGGTAGCGGGAGCTCGAGAGAGACCCAGTACTTC. The chain links TRBV13 to TRBJ2-5; 9 nucleotides agree with TRBD2. CDR3 length: 17 residues. Germline V gene data show CDR1 as PRHDT and CDR2 as FYEKMQ (reference sequence). V gave up 9 bases and J gave up 4 bases; unmatched junction bases: 18. Looking up the rest from reference TRBV13 and TRBJ2-5 gives the full variable domain: AAGVIQSPRHLIKEKRETATLKCYPIPRHDTVYWYQQGPGQDPQFLISFYEKMQSDKGSIPDRFSAQQFSDYHSELNMSSLELGDSALYFCASTTRGSGSSRETQYFGPGTRLLVL.

CDR3 nucleotide sequence: TGTGGAGGGGGGTATAGCAATCAGCCCCAGCATTTT. Amino acid sequence: CGGGYSNQPQHF. The J gene is TRBJ1-5, the V gene TRBV28; D possibly corresponds to TRBD1 (6 bases). The CDR3 spans 12 residues. Germline CDR1 and CDR2: MDHEN and SYDVKM.

This clone was seen a single time. The V gene is TRBV25-1, the J gene TRBJ1-1, with D tentatively TRBD1 (6 bases). The V and J ends lost 3 bases and 7 bases respectively, with 18 bases between them. From germline, CDR1 is MGHDK and CDR2 SYGVNS. CDR3 length: 15 amino acids. CDR3 loop: CASSDPGTPDSEAFF. CDR3 DNA sequence: TGTGCCAGCAGTGACCCCGGGACACCCGACAGTGAAGCTTTCTTT.

The genes are TRBV4-3 and TRBJ2-3; a weak D match, TRBD2 (6 bases). The CDR3 has 14 amino acids. Germline CDR1 reads LGHNA; CDR2 reads YSLEER. Trimming took 0 bases from V and 4 from J, leaving 8 bases between them. The chain's CDR3 is CASSQEGGADTQYF. CDR3 DNA: TGCGCCAGCAGCCAAGAAGGAGGGGCAGATACGCAGTATTTT.

This clone was counted between two and nine times. The chain has TRBV4-1 and TRBJ1-1, with D perhaps matching TRBD1 (6 bases). Per germline, CDR1 MGHRA and CDR2 YSYEKL. Trimming stripped 1 base from V and 7 bases from J, with 13 bases between. CDR3 size: 14 residues. CDR3 nucleotide sequence: TGCGCCAGCAGCCAAGCAACAGGGTGGGGTGAAGCTTTCTTT. This translates into CASSQATGWGEAFF.

A note on this clone: In the same sample, other DNA sequences code for this CDR3. The V gene is TRBV9, the J gene TRBJ2-1; 8 bases map to TRBD2. Per the germline V gene, CDR1 is SGDLS and CDR2 is YYNGEE. CDR3 size: 14 residues. The V segment lost 0 bases and the J segment 7 bases; nucleotides outside the gene matches: 3. The chain's CDR3 is CASSVAGGRNEQFF. CDR3 coding DNA: TGTGCCAGCAGCGTAGCGGGCGGGAGGAATGAGCAGTTCTTC. Filled out from reference TRBV9 and TRBJ2-1, the complete variable domain reads DSGVTQTPKHLITATGQRVTLRCSPRSGDLSVYWYQQSLDQGLQFLIQYYNGEERAKGNILERFSAQQFPDLHSELNLSSLELGDSALYFCASSVAGGRNEQFFGPGTRLTVL.

The chain is built from TRBV7-6 and TRBJ1-1; 7 positions match TRBD1. CDR1 SGHVS and CDR2 FNYEAQ come from the germline V gene. Trimming took 4 bases from V and 7 from J; bases not matched to a gene: 6. There are 13 residues in the CDR3. CDR3 sequence: CASSSRTGDEAFF. The DNA for the CDR3 is TGTGCCAGCAGCTCTCGTACAGGGGATGAAGCTTTCTTT.

The chain joins TRBV7-9 to TRBJ2-5; maybe TRBD1 (5 bases). V was shortened by 0 bases and J by 4 bases, with 9 bases between the two germline ends. The CDR3 contains 14 residues. Looked up from germline, CDR1 is SEHNR and CDR2 is FQNEAQ (reference sequence). CDR3 DNA: TGTGCCAGCAGCTTAGCTCCAGGGTCAGAGACCCAGTACTTC. Translated, it gives CASSLAPGSETQYF.

V and J are TRBV16 and TRBJ2-7; no reliable D call. The germline gives CDR1 KGHSY, CDR2 FQNENV. CDR3 length: 14 residues. V was trimmed by 5 bases and J by 6 bases, leaving 17 bases between them. The CDR3 coding sequence is TGTGCCAGCAGCTATCTCCAGCCGTCATCCGAGCAGTACTTC. This gives the protein CASSYLQPSSEQYF.

The chain employs TRBV28 and TRBJ1-1; 7 bases are a match to TRBD1. Germline trimming cut 6 bases from V and 6 bases from J; bases unmatched to any gene: 10. Looked up from germline, CDR1 is MDHEN and CDR2 is SYDVKM. The CDR3 contains 14 residues. The CDR3 region has the DNA TGTGCCAGCAGCCCCCATTTAGGGGGCGCTGAAGCTTTCTTT. Translating gives CASSPHLGGAEAFF.

The chain employs TRBV27 and TRBJ1-2, with TRBD1 as a possible D gene (5 bases). Germline CDR1 reads MNHEY; CDR2 reads SMNVEV (reference sequence). Trimming took off 5 bases at V and 4 bases at J, with 14 bases between the two ends. This CDR3 is 14 amino acids long. CDR3 sequence reads: CASSPPGASYGYTF. In nucleotides, the CDR3 is TGTGCCAGCAGTCCCCCTGGGGCCAGCTATGGCTACACCTTC.

The chain couples TRBV2 to TRBJ1-1; D unclear. Germline V CDR1 and CDR2: SNHLY, FYNNEI. Trimming stripped 2 bases from V and 0 bases from J, with 10 bases between. The CDR3 is 15 residues long. DNA of the CDR3: TGTGCCAGCAGTGAACATAGGGAGATGAACACTGAAGCTTTCTTT. This sequence encodes CASSEHREMNTEAFF. The full variable domain, its missing parts supplied by reference TRBV2 and TRBJ1-1, is EPEVTQTPSHQVTQMGQEVILRCVPISNHLYFYWYRQILGQKVEFLVSFYNNEISEKSEIFDDQFSVERPDGSNFTLKIRSTKLEDSAMYFCASSEHREMNTEAFFGQGTRLTVV.

The chain has TRBV9 and TRBJ1-5, with D unclear. Looked up from germline, CDR1 is SGDLS and CDR2 is YYNGEE. This CDR3 has 14 amino acids. Trimming shortened V by 0 bases and J by 3 bases, and 7 bases separated the two germline ends. The DNA for the CDR3 is TGTGCCAGCAGCGTAGACTCCTTCAATCAGCCCCAGCATTTT. Translated, it gives CASSVDSFNQPQHF. Supplemented by reference TRBV9 and TRBJ1-5, the full variable domain reads DSGVTQTPKHLITATGQRVTLRCSPRSGDLSVYWYQQSLDQGLQFLIQYYNGEERAKGNILERFSAQQFPDLHSELNLSSLELGDSALYFCASSVDSFNQPQHFGDGTRLSIL.